This TCR beta chain was identified during a study of blood T cell repertoires in COVID-19. The wider study: Samples representing acute and convalescent COVID-19 were sourced from the United States, Italy and Spain. T cells, B-cell-depleted T cells, or PBMCs provided the cDNA or gDNA that served as material.

Authors' processing steps: Estimated nucleated cell counts came from reference gene primer amplification. Here immunoSEQ multiplex PCR was the method, and the copy in TCRdb shows in-frame clones only, minus some. V, J and clone size derive from that table, while D and trimming were established from the DNA sequence. Here the sample spans hundreds of thousands of clones, approximately 81% being singletons. This clone was seen a few times. This sequence originates from a woman aged 80 or over with active or convalescent COVID-19. The sample comprised peripheral blood.

The DNA of the CDR3 is TGTGCCAGCAGTGGACAGGGGAGACCTAACTATGGCTACACCTTC. It encodes CASSGQGRPNYGYTF. The J gene is TRBJ1-2, the V gene TRBV28; 9 bases map to TRBD1. J gave up 0 bases and V 5 bases, and 4 bases lay outside the gene matches. Per germline, CDR1 MDHEN and CDR2 SYDVKM. The length of the CDR3 is 15 residues.